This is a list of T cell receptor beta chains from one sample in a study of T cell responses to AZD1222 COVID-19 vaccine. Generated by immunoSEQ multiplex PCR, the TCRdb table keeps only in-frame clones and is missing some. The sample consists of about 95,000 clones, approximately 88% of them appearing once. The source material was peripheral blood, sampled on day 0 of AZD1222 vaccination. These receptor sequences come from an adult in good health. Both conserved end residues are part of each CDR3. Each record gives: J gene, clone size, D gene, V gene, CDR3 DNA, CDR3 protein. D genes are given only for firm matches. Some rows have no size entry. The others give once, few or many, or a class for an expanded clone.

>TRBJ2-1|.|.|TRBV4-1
TGCGCCAGCAGCCAAGGCGTAGCCGGATACAATGAGCAGTTCTTC
CASSQGVAGYNEQFF
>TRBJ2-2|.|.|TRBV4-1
TGCGCCAGCAGCCAAGTTGCGCGGGGGAACACCGGGGAGCTGTTTTTT
CASSQVARGNTGELFF
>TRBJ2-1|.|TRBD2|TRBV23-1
TGCGCCAGCAGTCAATCTACGACTAGCGGGGGCGTTGAGCAGTTCTTC
CASSQSTTSGGVEQFF
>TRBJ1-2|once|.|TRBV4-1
TGCGCCAGCAGCCAAGGGCCAGGGGACTTATATGGCTACACCTTC
CASSQGPGDLYGYTF
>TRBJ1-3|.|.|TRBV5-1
TGCGCCAGCAGCTTGGCCTCCGAAAGGTCTGGAAACACCATATATTTT
CASSLASERSGNTIYF
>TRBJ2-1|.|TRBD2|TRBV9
TGTGCCAGCACTCCGCGGACGGGGGGGCACCCCGAGCAGTTCTTC
CASTPRTGGHPEQFF
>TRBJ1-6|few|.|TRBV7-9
TGTGCCAGCAGCCAACCCCCTTCACCCCTCCACTTT
CASSQPPSPLHF
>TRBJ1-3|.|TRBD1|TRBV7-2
TGTGCCAGCAGCGACTACAGGGGCCCTGGAAACACCATATATTTT
CASSDYRGPGNTIYF
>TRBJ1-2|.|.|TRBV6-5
TGTGCCAGCAGTTTTTACACAGGGCACTATGGCTACACCTTC
CASSFYTGHYGYTF
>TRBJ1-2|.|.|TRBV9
TGTGCCAGCAGCGCAGAAACCCCCCCTCGAGGGGCGGGTGGCTACACCTTC
CASSAETPPRGAGGYTF
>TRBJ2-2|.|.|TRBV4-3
TGCGCCAGCAGCCAAGGGGTGGCGGGGGCGGCGAACACCGGGGAGCTGTTTTTT
CASSQGVAGAANTGELFF
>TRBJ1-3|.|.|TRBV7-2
TGTGCCAGCAGGGCCCCGGGGGCTGTCGGAAACACCATATATTTT
CASRAPGAVGNTIYF
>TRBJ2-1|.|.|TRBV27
TGTGCCAGCAGTTTTTCGGGCCAATGGGGTGGGTACAATGAGCAGTTCTTC
CASSFSGQWGGYNEQFF
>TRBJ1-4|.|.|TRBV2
TGTGCCAGCGGTCCCCTCAGACTCAATAATGAAAAACTGTTTTTT
CASGPLRLNNEKLFF